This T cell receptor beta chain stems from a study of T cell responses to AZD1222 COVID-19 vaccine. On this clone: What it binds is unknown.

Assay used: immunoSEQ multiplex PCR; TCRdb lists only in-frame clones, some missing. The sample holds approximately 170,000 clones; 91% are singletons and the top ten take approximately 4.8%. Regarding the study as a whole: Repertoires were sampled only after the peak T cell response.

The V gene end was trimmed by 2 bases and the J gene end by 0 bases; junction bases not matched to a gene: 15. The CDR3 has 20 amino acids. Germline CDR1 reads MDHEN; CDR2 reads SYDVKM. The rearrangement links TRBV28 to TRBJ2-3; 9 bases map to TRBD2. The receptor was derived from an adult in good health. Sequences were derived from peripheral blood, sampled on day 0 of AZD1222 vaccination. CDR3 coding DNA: TGTGCCAGCAGTTTACTGGTGATTAGCGGGAGCAGGTCGAGCACAGATACGCAGTATTTT. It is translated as CASSLLVISGSRSSTDTQYF.